Listed below are T cell receptor beta chains from one sample, sequenced in a study of control samples from healthy donors and cancer patients. Assay: immunoSEQ multiplex PCR; the TCRdb copy retains only in-frame clones and omits some. This sample has approximately 150,000 clones, with about 90% found just once. Source material: blood. The receptor source for this set is a man between 18 and 29 years old in good health. Each CDR3 is given with its conserved first and last residue. The D gene is left open where the match is weak. Clone size is shown for a subset of rows, as once, few, many or a class of expanded clone.

v_gene: TRBV11-2; j_gene: TRBJ1-3; d_gene: -; abundance: -; len: 16; CDR3nt: TGTGCCAGCAGCCCCGGGGACACCCCCTCTGGAAACACCATATATTTT; CDR3aa: CASSPGDTPSGNTIYF
v_gene: TRBV19; j_gene: TRBJ2-2; d_gene: TRBD2; abundance: -; len: 19; CDR3nt: TGTGCCAGTAGGACCTTCCCCGGACTAGCGGGGGTGGCGACCGGGGAGCTGTTTTTT; CDR3aa: CASRTFPGLAGVATGELFF
v_gene: TRBV27; j_gene: TRBJ2-4; d_gene: -; abundance: once; len: 15; CDR3nt: TGTGCCAGCAATAAGGACGGGCGAAGGAAAAACATTCAGTACTTC; CDR3aa: CASNKDGRRKNIQYF
v_gene: TRBV5-6; j_gene: TRBJ2-3; d_gene: -; abundance: -; len: 15; CDR3nt: TGTGCCAGTAGGTTGGGACCGTTTAGCACAGATACGCAGTATTTT; CDR3aa: CASRLGPFSTDTQYF
v_gene: TRBV9; j_gene: TRBJ2-3; d_gene: -; abundance: -; len: 20; CDR3nt: TGTGCCAGCAGCACCCCCCAATTGGAGTCCGGGACGGCAAACACAGATACGCAGTATTTT; CDR3aa: CASSTPQLESGTANTDTQYF
v_gene: TRBV6-5; j_gene: TRBJ1-6; d_gene: -; abundance: -; len: 15; CDR3nt: TGTGCCAGCAGTACCCCCGGGATCTATAATTCACCCCTCCACTTT; CDR3aa: CASSTPGIYNSPLHF
v_gene: TRBV12-2; j_gene: TRBJ2-1; d_gene: -; abundance: -; len: 17; CDR3nt: TGTGCAAGTCGCTTAGAAAGCCTAGCGGGGGGGTACAATGAGCAGTTCTTC; CDR3aa: CASRLESLAGGYNEQFF
v_gene: TRBV6-6; j_gene: TRBJ1-1; d_gene: -; abundance: -; len: 14; CDR3nt: TGTGCCAGCGCGGTGGGGGCCTGGAACACTGAAGCTTTCTTT; CDR3aa: CASAVGAWNTEAFF
v_gene: TRBV9; j_gene: TRBJ1-1; d_gene: -; abundance: -; len: 15; CDR3nt: TGTGCCAGCAGCATCCCAGGGGCCCTGAACACTGAAGCTTTCTTT; CDR3aa: CASSIPGALNTEAFF
v_gene: TRBV7-9; j_gene: TRBJ1-2; d_gene: -; abundance: -; len: 16; CDR3nt: TGTGCCAGCAGCTTATCTGGGACGGCAGCTAACTATGGCTACACCTTC; CDR3aa: CASSLSGTAANYGYTF
v_gene: TRBV18; j_gene: TRBJ2-7; d_gene: -; abundance: -; len: 12; CDR3nt: TGTGCCAGCTCACCAGGGACCGACGAGCAGTACTTC; CDR3aa: CASSPGTDEQYF
v_gene: TRBV30; j_gene: TRBJ1-1; d_gene: TRBD1; abundance: -; len: 18; CDR3nt: TGTGCCTGGAGTCTTGGGACAGGGGATATGCTGAGTTCAACTGAAGCTTTCTTT; CDR3aa: CAWSLGTGDMLSSTEAFF
v_gene: TRBV7-8; j_gene: TRBJ2-3; d_gene: -; abundance: -; len: 15; CDR3nt: TGTGCCAGCAGTGAGGAGCTATCTAGCACAGATACGCAGTATTTT; CDR3aa: CASSEELSSTDTQYF
v_gene: TRBV7-2; j_gene: TRBJ2-3; d_gene: TRBD2; abundance: -; len: 15; CDR3nt: TGTGCCAGCAGCCTGATCGGGGGGGGCACAGATACGCAGTATTTT; CDR3aa: CASSLIGGGTDTQYF
v_gene: TRBV28; j_gene: TRBJ2-5; d_gene: TRBD1; abundance: -; len: 13; CDR3nt: TGTGCCAGCAGTAGACAGGGTGTGGAGACCCAGTACTTC; CDR3aa: CASSRQGVETQYF
v_gene: TRBV6-5; j_gene: TRBJ1-3; d_gene: -; abundance: few; len: 14; CDR3nt: TGTGCCAGCAGACAGGGACATACTGGAAACACCATATATTTT; CDR3aa: CASRQGHTGNTIYF
v_gene: TRBV5-4; j_gene: TRBJ2-2; d_gene: -; abundance: -; len: 12; CDR3nt: TGTGCCAGCAGCTTGGTCGTCGGGGAGCTGTTTTTT; CDR3aa: CASSLVVGELFF
v_gene: TRBV18; j_gene: TRBJ2-5; d_gene: TRBD2; abundance: -; len: 13; CDR3nt: TGTGCCAGCTCCCGAAGCGGGGTTGAGACCCAGTACTTC; CDR3aa: CASSRSGVETQYF
v_gene: TRBV7-3; j_gene: TRBJ2-3; d_gene: -; abundance: -; len: 15; CDR3nt: TGTGCCAGCAGCTATGGAGGGAAGAGCACAGATACGCAGTATTTT; CDR3aa: CASSYGGKSTDTQYF
v_gene: TRBV2; j_gene: TRBJ2-3; d_gene: -; abundance: -; len: 16; CDR3nt: TGTGCCAGCAGTGAAAATTCTGCTCTGTCGGCAGATACGCAGTATTTT; CDR3aa: CASSENSALSADTQYF
v_gene: TRBV27; j_gene: TRBJ1-4; d_gene: TRBD1; abundance: -; len: 16; CDR3nt: TGTGCCAGCAGTTTGGGACAGGGGTTAACTAATGAAAAACTGTTTTTT; CDR3aa: CASSLGQGLTNEKLFF
v_gene: TRBV5-4; j_gene: TRBJ1-2; d_gene: -; abundance: -; len: 12; CDR3nt: TGTGCCAGCAGCTTGGCAGGTGATGGCTACACCTTC; CDR3aa: CASSLAGDGYTF
v_gene: TRBV6-5; j_gene: TRBJ1-2; d_gene: -; abundance: -; len: 15; CDR3nt: TGTGCCAGCAGTTACTCGATAAGGGGAGAGGGTGGCTACACCTTC; CDR3aa: CASSYSIRGEGGYTF
v_gene: TRBV30; j_gene: TRBJ1-1; d_gene: TRBD1; abundance: -; len: 13; CDR3nt: TGTGCCTGGAGAGACGAGGGACAGGGGAAAGCTTTCTTT; CDR3aa: CAWRDEGQGKAFF
v_gene: TRBV19; j_gene: TRBJ2-7; d_gene: TRBD1; abundance: once; len: 12; CDR3nt: TGTGCCTCCTCCCCCGACAGGGTTGAGCAGTACTTC; CDR3aa: CASSPDRVEQYF
v_gene: TRBV7-2; j_gene: TRBJ2-7; d_gene: -; abundance: -; len: 13; CDR3nt: TGTGCCAGCAGCTTTGGCGGCTCCTACGAGCAGTACTTC; CDR3aa: CASSFGGSYEQYF
v_gene: TRBV6-5; j_gene: TRBJ2-7; d_gene: TRBD1; abundance: -; len: 13; CDR3nt: TGTGCCAGCAGATGGACAGGGGGCAACGAGCAGTACTTC; CDR3aa: CASRWTGGNEQYF